One and the same sample provided the 15 T cell receptor beta chains below, sequenced in a study of blood T cell repertoires in COVID-19. Method: immunoSEQ multiplex PCR; TCRdb's copy keeps in-frame clones and lacks some. Found here are roughly 320,000 clones, 85% to 90% of them singletons; the top ten hold roughly 4%. Sequenced input: PBMCs or T cells enriched from blood (not recorded which). The receptors were gathered from a man aged 25 to 40 who had recovered from COVID-19.

The chain joins TRBV5-6 to TRBJ1-3, with a weak D call TRBD1 (6 bases). The V and J ends lost 3 bases and 0 bases respectively, with 16 bases between them. This CDR3 region has 17 residues. Germline CDR1 and CDR2: SGHDT and YYEEEE. The chain's CDR3 is CASSSDRLLASGNTIYF. As DNA, the CDR3 is TGTGCCAGCAGCTCCGACAGGTTGTTGGCCTCTGGAAACACCATATATTTT.

In this sample, this clone turned up once. CDR3 region: CASSPRQGGTGELFF. CDR3 in DNA: TGCGCCAGCAGCCCCCGACAGGGCGGCACCGGGGAGCTGTTTTTT. V gene TRBV5-1 combines with J gene TRBJ2-2; 7 positions match TRBD1. Per the germline V gene, CDR1 is SGHRS and CDR2 is YFSETQ. V trimming: 4 bases; J trimming: 4 bases; junction bases outside the gene matches: 7. The CDR3 totals 15 residues.

The chain combines TRBV5-6 with TRBJ1-2; 8 nucleotides line up with TRBD1. Germline assignment: CDR1 SGHDT and CDR2 YYEEEE. V was clipped by 3 bases and J by 0 bases; unmatched bases: 4. This CDR3 has 15 residues. DNA of the CDR3: TGTGCCAGCAGCTGGGGGACAGGATCTAACTATGGCTACACCTTC. As protein: CASSWGTGSNYGYTF.

The chain links TRBV9 to TRBJ2-3, with 7 nucleotides matching TRBD2. Losses at the gene ends were 2 bases for V and 3 bases for J; bases not matched to a gene: 6. Germline values: CDR1 SGDLS, CDR2 YYNGEE. CDR3 length equals 15 residues. CDR3 sequence: CASSVVAGPTDTQYF. CDR3 DNA: TGTGCCAGCAGCGTTGTAGCGGGCCCTACAGATACGCAGTATTTT.

The gene calls are TRBV13 and TRBJ1-4; 12 positions agree with TRBD1. After removal of 4 bases from V and 8 bases from J, the junction contained 5 bases not matched to a gene. Germline V CDR1 and CDR2: PRHDT, FYEKMQ (reference sequence). The CDR3 has 15 amino acids. CDR3 nucleotides: TGTGCCAGCAGCTCGGGGGACAGGGGGCACGAAAAACTGTTTTTT. This sequence encodes CASSSGDRGHEKLFF.

The V gene is TRBV24-1, the J gene TRBJ1-5; D is possibly TRBD1 (5 bases). Per the germline V gene, CDR1 is KGHDR and CDR2 is SFDVKD. The germline V and J ends were trimmed by 3 bases and 3 bases, with 8 bases remaining between them. The CDR3 covers 14 residues. CDR3 in DNA: TGTGCCACCAGTGATCAGGGATACAATCAGCCCCAGCATTTT. Translation: CATSDQGYNQPQHF.

This chain uses TRBV2 with TRBJ2-1; tentative D call: TRBD2 (6 bases). V gave up 2 bases and J gave up 0 bases, with 11 bases separating them. The CDR3 contains 16 residues. The V gene's germline CDR1 is SNHLY and CDR2 FYNNEI. CDR3 bases: TGTGCCAGCAGTGAAATTGGAGGGAACTCCTACAATGAGCAGTTCTTC. Translated, it gives CASSEIGGNSYNEQFF. The full variable domain, with the rest looked up from reference TRBV2 and TRBJ2-1, is EPEVTQTPSHQVTQMGQEVILRCVPISNHLYFYWYRQILGQKVEFLVSFYNNEISEKSEIFDDQFSVERPDGSNFTLKIRSTKLEDSAMYFCASSEIGGNSYNEQFFGPGTRLTVL.

There are a few counts of this clone. The chain is built from TRBV11-3 and TRBJ2-2, with 7 bases that match TRBD1. Germline V gene lookup returns CDR1 SGHNT and CDR2 YENEEA. This CDR3 contains 14 residues. Trimming at V came to 8 bases and at J to 2 bases, leaving 5 bases not matched to a gene. CDR3 loop: CASGTADNTGELFF. DNA for the CDR3: TGTGCCAGCGGGACAGCTGATAACACCGGGGAGCTGTTTTTT.

V usage is TRBV29-1 and J usage is TRBJ1-3; 8 nucleotides align to TRBD1. Germline values: CDR1 SQVTM, CDR2 ANQGSEA. V shed 2 bases and J 3 bases; nucleotides not matched to a gene: 9. CDR3 length equals 16 residues. The CDR3 spells CSVESSGGAYGNTIYF. Here the CDR3 DNA reads TGCAGCGTTGAATCCTCAGGGGGCGCATATGGAAACACCATATATTTT.

J is TRBJ2-3 and V is TRBV30, with TRBD2 matching over 7 bases. Looked up from germline, CDR1 is GTSNPN and CDR2 is SVGIG (reference sequence). This CDR3 is built from 15 residues. V lost 3 bases and J lost 0; bases outside the gene matches: 6. In nucleotides, the CDR3 is TGTGCCTGGAGCCGGGACTACTTAAGCACAGATACGCAGTATTTT. Protein: CAWSRDYLSTDTQYF.

This chain uses TRBV29-1 with TRBJ1-1; 9 bases are shared with TRBD1. The CDR3 is 14 amino acids. V was pared by 3 bases and J by 3 bases, with 5 bases of the junction left unmatched. From germline, CDR1 is SQVTM and CDR2 ANQGSEA. Here the CDR3 DNA reads TGCAGCGTTGAGGACAGGGGTGCCCACACTGAAGCTTTCTTT. This translates into CSVEDRGAHTEAFF.

The chain employs TRBV19 and TRBJ1-1; a possible D gene is TRBD1 (5 bases). Germline-derived CDR1 and CDR2 are LNHDA and SQIVND (reference sequence). The CDR3 is 18 amino acids. Trimming left V 1 base short and J 0 bases short, with 18 bases between. Here the CDR3 DNA reads TGTGCCAGTAGTATAGTTCCCAGGGCGTCGTCACTGAACACTGAAGCTTTCTTT. Its protein product is CASSIVPRASSLNTEAFF.

The gene calls are TRBV27 and TRBJ1-2; 9 nucleotides agree with TRBD1. The germline gives CDR1 MNHEY, CDR2 SMNVEV (reference sequence). The CDR3 contains 14 residues. Trimming cost V 4 bases and J 3 bases; bases outside gene matches: 3. The CDR3 bases are TGTGCCAGCAGTTCTGACAGGGGGTACTATGGCTACACCTTC. Translation: CASSSDRGYYGYTF.

The chain recombines TRBV27 with TRBJ2-3, with 8 nucleotides matching TRBD1. J gave up 7 bases and V 4 bases, and 7 bases lay outside the gene matches. This CDR3 contains 14 residues. The germline gives CDR1 MNHEY, CDR2 SMNVEV (reference sequence). This CDR3 is CASSSRTGLHTQYF. The CDR3 DNA reads as TGTGCCAGCAGTTCCAGGACAGGGCTACATACGCAGTATTTT.

This clone occurred a few times. V usage is TRBV27 and J usage is TRBJ2-2; unclear D gene. Germline V CDR1 and CDR2: MNHEY, SMNVEV (reference sequence). CDR3 length equals 13 residues. The V end was cut by 5 bases, the J end by 1 base, with 5 bases between. CDR3 sequence: CASSQMNTGELFF. In nucleotides, the CDR3 is TGTGCCAGCAGTCAGATGAACACCGGGGAGCTGTTTTTT.